This T cell receptor (beta chain) was found in a study of response to subunit inactivated influenza vaccine. From the RT-PCR reads, TCRdb called clonotypes with MiXCR, one entry per CDR3 protein. Found here are about 700,000 distinct CDR3 sequences, about 15% of them singletons; the top ten hold 6.5% to 8.5%. Study-wide results and limits: Seasonal influenza vaccination, on each occasion, was suggested by the authors to recruit few new T cells.

Only a few counts were recorded for this clonotype. The target antigen is unknown. Germline V gene data show CDR1 as MNHEY and CDR2 as SMNVEV (reference sequence). This CDR3 region has 13 residues. With V trimmed by 6 bases and J by 8 bases, 7 bases remained unmatched. Sample: PBMCs from blood, taken around two weeks before vaccination. The TCR comes from a man between 50 and 59 years old who received an inactivated influenza vaccine. The chain joins TRBV27 to TRBJ1-2; 9 bases fit TRBD1. The CDR3 nucleotides read TGTGCCAGCAGGCGGACAGGGGATGAGGGCTACACCTTC. Translation: CASRRTGDEGYTF.